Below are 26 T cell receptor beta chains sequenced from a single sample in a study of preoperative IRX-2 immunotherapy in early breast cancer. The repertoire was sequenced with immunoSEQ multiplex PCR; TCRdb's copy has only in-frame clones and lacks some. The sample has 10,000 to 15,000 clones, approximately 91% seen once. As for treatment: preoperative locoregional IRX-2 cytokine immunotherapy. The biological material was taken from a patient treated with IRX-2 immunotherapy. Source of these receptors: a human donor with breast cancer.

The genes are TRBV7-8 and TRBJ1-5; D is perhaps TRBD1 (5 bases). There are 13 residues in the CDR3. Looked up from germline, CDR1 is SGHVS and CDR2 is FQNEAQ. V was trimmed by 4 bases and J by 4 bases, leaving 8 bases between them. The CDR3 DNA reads TGTGCCAGCAGCTACGACAGAAATCAGCCCCAGCATTTT. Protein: CASSYDRNQPQHF.

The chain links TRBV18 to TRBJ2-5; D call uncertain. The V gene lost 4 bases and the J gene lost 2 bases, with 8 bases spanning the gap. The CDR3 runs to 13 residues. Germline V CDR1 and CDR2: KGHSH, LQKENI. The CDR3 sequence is CASSQVPQETQYF. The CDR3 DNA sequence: TGTGCCAGCTCACAAGTCCCACAAGAGACCCAGTACTTC.

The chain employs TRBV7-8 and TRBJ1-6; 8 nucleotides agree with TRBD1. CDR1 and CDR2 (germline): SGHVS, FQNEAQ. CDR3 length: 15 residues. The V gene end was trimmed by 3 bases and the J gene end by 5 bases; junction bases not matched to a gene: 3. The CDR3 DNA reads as TGTGCCAGCAGCTTCGGACAGGGCCATAATTCACCCCTCCACTTT. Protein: CASSFGQGHNSPLHF.

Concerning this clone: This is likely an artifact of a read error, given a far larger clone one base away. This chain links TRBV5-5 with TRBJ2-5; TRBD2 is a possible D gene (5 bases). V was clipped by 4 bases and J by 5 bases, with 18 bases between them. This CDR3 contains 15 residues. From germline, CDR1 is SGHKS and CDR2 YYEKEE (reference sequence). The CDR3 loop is CASSPEASPRETQYF. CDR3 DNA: TGTGCCAGCAGCCCAGAAGCTAGCCCCCGGGAGACCCAGTACTTC.

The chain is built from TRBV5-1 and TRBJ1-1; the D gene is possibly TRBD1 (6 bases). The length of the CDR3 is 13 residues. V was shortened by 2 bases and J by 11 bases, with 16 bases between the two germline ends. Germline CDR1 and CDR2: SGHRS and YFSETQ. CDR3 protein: CASSFEGDGRAFF. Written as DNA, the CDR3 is TGCGCCAGCAGCTTCGAGGGGGATGGCAGGGCTTTCTTT.

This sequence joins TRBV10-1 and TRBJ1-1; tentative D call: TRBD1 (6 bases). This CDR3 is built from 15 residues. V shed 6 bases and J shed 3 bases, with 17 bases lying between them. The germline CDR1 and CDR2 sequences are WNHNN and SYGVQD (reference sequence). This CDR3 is CASSLGGAEDTEAFF. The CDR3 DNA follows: TGCGCCAGCAGCCTGGGGGGGGCTGAGGACACTGAAGCTTTCTTT.

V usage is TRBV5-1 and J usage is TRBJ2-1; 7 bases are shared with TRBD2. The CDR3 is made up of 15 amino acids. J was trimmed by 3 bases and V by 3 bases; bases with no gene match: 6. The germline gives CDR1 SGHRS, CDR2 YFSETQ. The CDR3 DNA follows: TGCGCCAGCAGCTCTAGCGGCCAGATCTACAATGAGCAGTTCTTC. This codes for CASSSSGQIYNEQFF.

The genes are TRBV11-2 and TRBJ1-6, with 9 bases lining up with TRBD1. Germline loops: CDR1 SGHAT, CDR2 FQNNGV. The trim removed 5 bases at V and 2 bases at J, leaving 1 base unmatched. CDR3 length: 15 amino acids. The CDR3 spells CASSRDRAYNSPLHF. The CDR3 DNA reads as TGTGCCAGCAGCCGGGACAGGGCCTATAATTCACCCCTCCACTTT.

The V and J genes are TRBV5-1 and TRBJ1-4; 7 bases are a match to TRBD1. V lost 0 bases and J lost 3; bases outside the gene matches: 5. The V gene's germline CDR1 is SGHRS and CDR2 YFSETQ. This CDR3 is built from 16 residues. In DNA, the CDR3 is TGCGCCAGCAGCTTGGACGGACAGGCACCTAATGAAAAACTGTTTTTT. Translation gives CASSLDGQAPNEKLFF.

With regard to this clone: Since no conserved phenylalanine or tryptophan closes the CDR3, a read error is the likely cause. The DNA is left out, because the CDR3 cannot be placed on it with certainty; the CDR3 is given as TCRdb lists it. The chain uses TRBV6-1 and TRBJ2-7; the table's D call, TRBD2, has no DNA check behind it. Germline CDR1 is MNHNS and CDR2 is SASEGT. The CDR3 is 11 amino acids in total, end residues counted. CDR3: CASSEAGAFAL.

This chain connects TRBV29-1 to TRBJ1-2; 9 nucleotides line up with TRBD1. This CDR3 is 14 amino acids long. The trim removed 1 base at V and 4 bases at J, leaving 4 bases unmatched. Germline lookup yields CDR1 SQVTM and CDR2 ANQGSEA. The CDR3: CSVEVGTGLYGYTF. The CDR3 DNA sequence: TGCAGCGTTGAAGTGGGGACAGGGCTCTATGGCTACACCTTC.

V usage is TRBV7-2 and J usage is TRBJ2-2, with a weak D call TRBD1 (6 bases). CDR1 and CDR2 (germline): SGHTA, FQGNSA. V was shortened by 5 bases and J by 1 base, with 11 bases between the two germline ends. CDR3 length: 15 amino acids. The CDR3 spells CASSPPGQNTGELFF. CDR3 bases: TGTGCCAGCAGCCCACCGGGACAGAACACCGGGGAGCTGTTTTTT.

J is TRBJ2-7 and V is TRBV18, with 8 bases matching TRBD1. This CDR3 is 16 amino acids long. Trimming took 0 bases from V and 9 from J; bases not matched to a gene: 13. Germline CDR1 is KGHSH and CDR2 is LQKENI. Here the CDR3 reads CASSPPSRDRTTGQYF. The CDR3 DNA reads TGTGCCAGCTCACCACCATCCCGGGACAGGACTACTGGGCAGTACTTC. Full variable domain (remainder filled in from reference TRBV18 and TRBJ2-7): NAGVMQNPRHLVRRRGQEARLRCSPMKGHSHVYWYRQLPEEGLKFMVYLQKENIIDESGMPKERFSAEFPKEGPSILRIQQVVRGDSAAYFCASSPPSRDRTTGQYFGPGTRLTVT.

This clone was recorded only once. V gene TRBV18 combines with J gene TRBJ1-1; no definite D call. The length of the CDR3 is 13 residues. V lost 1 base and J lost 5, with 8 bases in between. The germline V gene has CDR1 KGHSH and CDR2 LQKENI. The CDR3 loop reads CASSPQEGTEAFF. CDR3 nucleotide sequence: TGTGCCAGCTCACCACAAGAGGGAACTGAAGCTTTCTTT.

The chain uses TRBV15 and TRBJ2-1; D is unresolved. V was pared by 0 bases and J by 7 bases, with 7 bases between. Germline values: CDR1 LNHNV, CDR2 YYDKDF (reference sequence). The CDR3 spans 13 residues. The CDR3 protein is CATSRDLVNEQFF. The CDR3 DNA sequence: TGTGCCACCAGCAGAGACCTAGTTAATGAGCAGTTCTTC.

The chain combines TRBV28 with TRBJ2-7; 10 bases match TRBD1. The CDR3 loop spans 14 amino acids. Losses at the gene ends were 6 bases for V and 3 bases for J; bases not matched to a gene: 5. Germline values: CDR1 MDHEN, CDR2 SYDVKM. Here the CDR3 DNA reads TGTGCCAGCAGCCCCGGGACAGGGGTCTACGAGCAGTACTTC. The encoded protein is CASSPGTGVYEQYF.

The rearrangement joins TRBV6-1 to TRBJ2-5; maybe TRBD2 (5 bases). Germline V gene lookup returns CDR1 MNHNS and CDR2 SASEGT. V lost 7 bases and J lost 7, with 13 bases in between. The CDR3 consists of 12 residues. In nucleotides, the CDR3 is TGTGCCAGCACCTCATCGGGGTGGACCCAGTACTTC. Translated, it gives CASTSSGWTQYF.

DNA of the CDR3: TGTGCCAGCAGCGCGAGCTCCTATAATTCACCCCTCCACTTT. Protein product: CASSASSYNSPLHF. The chain combines TRBV11-3 with TRBJ1-6; unclear D gene. The CDR3 runs to 14 residues. CDR1 SGHNT and CDR2 YENEEA come from the germline V gene. V was shortened by 5 bases and J by 0 bases, with 5 bases between the two germline ends.

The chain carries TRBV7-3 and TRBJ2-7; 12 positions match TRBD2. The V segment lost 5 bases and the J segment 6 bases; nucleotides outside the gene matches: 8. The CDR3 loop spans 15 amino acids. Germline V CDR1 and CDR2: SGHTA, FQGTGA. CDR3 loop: CASSLRLAGVVEQYF. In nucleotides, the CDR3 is TGTGCCAGCAGCCTGCGACTAGCGGGGGTGGTCGAGCAGTACTTC.

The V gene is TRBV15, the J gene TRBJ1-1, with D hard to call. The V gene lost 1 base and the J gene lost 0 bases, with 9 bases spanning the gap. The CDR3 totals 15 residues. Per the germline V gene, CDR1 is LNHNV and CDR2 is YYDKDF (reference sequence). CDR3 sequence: CATSRALSMNTEAFF. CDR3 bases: TGTGCCACCAGCAGAGCTCTGTCCATGAACACTGAAGCTTTCTTT.

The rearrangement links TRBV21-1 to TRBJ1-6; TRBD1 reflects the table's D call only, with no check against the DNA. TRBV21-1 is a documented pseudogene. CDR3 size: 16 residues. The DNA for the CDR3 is TGTGCCAGCAGCGGATCAAAATGGGGGCCAATATCACCCCTCCACTTT. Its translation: CASSGSKWGPISPLHF.

For the CDR3, the DNA is TGCAGCGTTTCCGGACAGGGGAGCAATCAGCCCCAGCATTTT. Translated, it gives CSVSGQGSNQPQHF. V and J are TRBV29-1 and TRBJ1-5; TRBD1 aligns across 9 bases. Germline values: CDR1 SQVTM, CDR2 ANQGSEA. J was trimmed by 1 base and V by 5 bases; bases with no gene match: 3. There are 14 residues in the CDR3.

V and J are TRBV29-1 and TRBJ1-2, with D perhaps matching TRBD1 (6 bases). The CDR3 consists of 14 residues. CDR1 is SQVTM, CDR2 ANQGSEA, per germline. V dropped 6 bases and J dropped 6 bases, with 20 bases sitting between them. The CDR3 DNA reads TGCAGCGTCCGGGGGCAGGGCCTATTCAATGGCTACACCTTC. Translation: CSVRGQGLFNGYTF.

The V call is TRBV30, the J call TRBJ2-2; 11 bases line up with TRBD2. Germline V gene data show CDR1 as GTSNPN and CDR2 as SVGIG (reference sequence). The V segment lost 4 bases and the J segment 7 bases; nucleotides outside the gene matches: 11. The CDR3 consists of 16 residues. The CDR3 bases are TGTGCCTGGAACCGGGCTAGCGGGGGGTCGAACGGGGAGCTGTTTTTT. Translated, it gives CAWNRASGGSNGELFF. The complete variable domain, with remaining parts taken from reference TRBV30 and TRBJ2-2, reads SQTIHQWPATLVQPVGSPLSLECTVEGTSNPNLYWYRQAAGRGLQLLFYSVGIGQISSEVPQNLSASRPQDRQFILSSKKLLLSDSGFYLCAWNRASGGSNGELFFGEGSRLTVL.

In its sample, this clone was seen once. The CDR3 spells CASSPTGLAENEQFF. The CDR3 DNA is TGTGCCAGCAGCCCCACGGGGCTAGCGGAGAATGAGCAGTTCTTC. The chain recombines TRBV4-2 with TRBJ2-1; TRBD2 aligns across 7 bases. The CDR3 extends over 15 amino acids. Trimming cost V 4 bases and J 7 bases; bases outside gene matches: 10. Germline-derived CDR1 and CDR2 are LGHNA and YNFKEQ.

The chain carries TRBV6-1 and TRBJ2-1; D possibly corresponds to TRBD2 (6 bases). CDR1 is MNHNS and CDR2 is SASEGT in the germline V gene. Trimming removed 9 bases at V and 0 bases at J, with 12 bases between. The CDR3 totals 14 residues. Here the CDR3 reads CASVTGSSYNEQFF. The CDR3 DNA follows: TGTGCCAGTGTAACCGGGAGCTCCTACAATGAGCAGTTCTTC.